This is a list of T cell receptor beta chains from one sample in a study of cytomegalovirus exposure and HLA in healthy donors. The protocol was immunoSEQ multiplex PCR, while the TCRdb copy is restricted to in-frame clones and leaves out a portion. The table records roughly 140,000 clones, around 79% of them present only once. Sequencing was performed on PBMCs. These receptors came from a man younger than 45 in good health and CMV-seropositive. Each CDR3 is given with its conserved first and last residue. A D gene is named only where the DNA matches it firmly. Some rows mark clone size as missing; the rest say once, few, many or name a class of expanded clone.

j_gene | d_gene | v_gene | len | abundance | CDR3nt | CDR3aa
TRBJ1-5 | TRBD1 | TRBV18 | 14 | NA | TGTGCCAGCTCACTAGAAACAGGGGCACAGCCCCAGCATTTT | CASSLETGAQPQHF
TRBJ1-4 | NA | TRBV27 | 12 | NA | TGTGCCAGCAGTTCTAGGAATGAAAAACTGTTTTTT | CASSSRNEKLFF
TRBJ1-4 | NA | TRBV28 | 14 | NA | TGTGCCAGCAGCCCCTCAGGGACTAATGAAAAACTGTTTTTT | CASSPSGTNEKLFF
TRBJ2-7 | TRBD1 | TRBV18 | 16 | NA | TGTGCCAGCTCACCAGGACAGGGTGGGGTCAGCCGCGAGCAGTACTTC | CASSPGQGGVSREQYF
TRBJ2-7 | NA | TRBV27 | 17 | NA | TGTGCCAGCAGTTTATCTACCGCACCTCACAGAGACTACGAGCAGTACTTC | CASSLSTAPHRDYEQYF
TRBJ1-1 | TRBD1 | TRBV28 | 14 | once | TGTGCCAGCAACCGACAGGGGATGAGGACTGAAGCTTTCTTT | CASNRQGMRTEAFF
TRBJ2-1 | NA | TRBV4-1 | 17 | NA | TGCGCCAGCAGCCAAGGACGGATTAGGCGGTCCTACAATGAGCAGTTCTTC | CASSQGRIRRSYNEQFF
TRBJ2-7 | TRBD1 | TRBV10-1 | 13 | NA | TGCGCCAGCAGTCGGGACAGTTCCTACGAGCAGTACTTC | CASSRDSSYEQYF
TRBJ1-2 | NA | TRBV6-5 | 12 | NA | TGTGCCAGCAGTCTTACCAGGGAAGGCTACACCTTC | CASSLTREGYTF
TRBJ2-2 | TRBD1 | TRBV19 | 14 | few | TGTGCCAGTAGCGACAGGGGGGACACCGGGGAGCTGTTTTTT | CASSDRGDTGELFF
TRBJ1-2 | NA | TRBV11-2 | 13 | NA | TGTGCCAGCAGCTCCCCACCGGGCTATGGCTACACCTTC | CASSSPPGYGYTF
TRBJ2-1 | TRBD2 | TRBV27 | 16 | NA | TGTGCCAGCAGTTTAAGCCGCGGGGGGTCCTACAATGAGCAGTTCTTC | CASSLSRGGSYNEQFF
TRBJ2-3 | NA | TRBV6-4 | 13 | NA | TGTGCCAGCAGTCGACTGAGCACAGATACGCAGTATTTT | CASSRLSTDTQYF
TRBJ2-7 | NA | TRBV25-1 | 15 | NA | TGTGCCAGCAGTGAATCCCGGTTGTCTACCTACGAGCAGTACTTC | CASSESRLSTYEQYF
TRBJ2-7 | NA | TRBV9 | 15 | NA | TGTGCCAGCAGCGTAGCGGGGGGCCTCTCCTACGAGCAGTACTTC | CASSVAGGLSYEQYF
TRBJ2-5 | NA | TRBV9 | 17 | once | TGTGCCAGCAGCGTAGCCCCCGTTTCGGGTGGTGGAGAGACCCAGTACTTC | CASSVAPVSGGGETQYF
TRBJ2-1 | TRBD1 | TRBV18 | 14 | NA | TGTGCCAGCTCACCAAACAGGGGAAATAATGAGCAGTTCTTC | CASSPNRGNNEQFF
TRBJ1-6 | TRBD1 | TRBV10-2 | 14 | NA | TGCGCCAGCAGCCGTGACAGGGGAAATTCACCCCTCCACTTT | CASSRDRGNSPLHF
TRBJ2-2 | TRBD1 | TRBV7-9 | 16 | NA | TGTTCCAGCAGCCCAGACAGGGCCTCGAACACCGGGGAGCTGTTTTTT | CSSSPDRASNTGELFF
TRBJ1-1 | NA | TRBV7-2 | 15 | once | TGTGCCAGCAGCTTAGGCTCCGGGGGTCATACTGAAGCTTTCTTT | CASSLGSGGHTEAFF
TRBJ2-6 | NA | TRBV4-1 | 20 | NA | TGCGCCAGCAGCCAAGATCGCACGTACGGTTTAACTAGTGGGGCCAACGTCCTGACTTTC | CASSQDRTYGLTSGANVLTF
TRBJ2-7 | TRBD2 | TRBV11-2 | 16 | NA | TGTGCCAGCAGCGCCGATCTAGCGGGCATACGCTACGAGCAGTACTTC | CASSADLAGIRYEQYF
TRBJ2-7 | TRBD1 | TRBV7-9 | 18 | NA | TGTGTCAGCAGCTCAAAACGGTTTACGGGACAGGGCTCCTACGAGCAGTACTTC | CVSSSKRFTGQGSYEQYF
TRBJ2-3 | TRBD2 | TRBV7-9 | 16 | few | TGTTCCAGCAGCTTAGGAGGGACTAGCTCGAGGGATACGCAGTATTTT | CSSSLGGTSSRDTQYF